What follows describes a single T cell receptor (beta chain). The target antigen is unknown. The data originate from a study of cytomegalovirus exposure and HLA in healthy donors. Whole-study findings and limits: TCR beta chains numbering 164 were designated cytomegalovirus-associated. For most TCR beta V segments, an earlier analysis put the productive rate at about 87% or about 30% of the time. With later analysis, a missense DCLRE1C variant became linked to TCR beta V- and J-gene trimming.

Use of 60 Vbeta and 13 Jbeta primers characterized the PCR. Study processing details: A later analysis tallied approximately 87 million unique TCR beta chains, some 12 million of them shared. TCRdb's table, derived via immunoSEQ multiplex PCR, lists solely in-frame clones and lacks some. V and J calls and clone size are as listed in that table; D and trimming were resolved from the DNA. Among approximately 100,000 clones listed, about 75% were seen once. The CDR3 length is 13 residues. Germline V gene data show CDR1 as SNHLY and CDR2 as FYNNEI. V shed 9 bases, J shed 7 bases, and the junction held 7 bases outside the gene matches.

The sequence derives from a male donor in good health and CMV-seropositive. The J gene is TRBJ2-7, the V gene TRBV2; 12 bases match TRBD2. Sequencing input: PBMCs. DNA of the CDR3: TGTGCCAGGGGTGGACTAGCGGGGAAGGAGCAGTACTTC. Its translation is CARGGLAGKEQYF. Using reference TRBV2 and TRBJ2-7 for the parts outside the CDR3, the full variable domain is EPEVTQTPSHQVTQMGQEVILRCVPISNHLYFYWYRQILGQKVEFLVSFYNNEISEKSEIFDDQFSVERPDGSNFTLKIRSTKLEDSAMYFCARGGLAGKEQYFGPGTRLTVT.